The 19 T cell receptor beta chains below all came from one sample that was sequenced in a study of blood T cell repertoires in COVID-19. Data came from immunoSEQ multiplex PCR; TCRdb stores just in-frame clones and leaves some out. Counted here are fewer than 95,000 clones, around 72% occurring once; the ten biggest clones make up approximately 15%. The sequenced sample was peripheral blood. The receptors originated from a woman older than 75 with acute or convalescent COVID-19.

V usage is TRBV5-1 and J usage is TRBJ1-4; a weak D match, TRBD1 (6 bases). The CDR3 runs 14 residues. CDR1 is SGHRS and CDR2 is YFSETQ in the germline V gene. V was cut by 5 bases and J by 3 bases, with 11 bases left in between. As DNA, the CDR3 is TGCGCCAGCAGTCTACAGGGTCCTAATGAAAAACTGTTTTTT. It translates to CASSLQGPNEKLFF.

The chain has TRBV28 and TRBJ1-5, with D possibly TRBD1 on 6 matching bases. CDR3 size: 16 residues. Trimming shortened V by 6 bases and J by 6 bases, and 21 bases separated the two germline ends. From germline, CDR1 is MDHEN and CDR2 SYDVKM. CDR3 nucleotide sequence: TGTGCCAGCAGCCCCCCGGGGGGCGGAGGACGTCAGCCCCAGCATTTT. Translation: CASSPPGGGGRQPQHF.

The rearrangement links TRBV3-1 (or the pseudogene TRBV3-2) to TRBJ1-2; 8 bases fit TRBD1. This CDR3 contains 15 residues. Germline CDR1 LGHDT, CDR2 YNNKEL (reference sequence). Losses at the gene ends were 0 bases for V and 4 bases for J; bases not matched to a gene: 4. CDR3 coding DNA: TGTGCCAGCAGCCAAGACTACAGGGGGGGCTATGGCTACACCTTC. This encodes CASSQDYRGGYGYTF.

V usage is TRBV10-3 and J usage is TRBJ2-2; D uncertain. There are 12 residues in the CDR3. From germline, CDR1 is ENHRY and CDR2 SYGVKD. Trimming removed 8 bases from V and 5 bases from J, with 9 bases in between. The CDR3 sequence is CAISPGTGELFF. DNA of the CDR3: TGTGCCATCTCCCCCGGGACCGGGGAGCTGTTTTTT.

J is TRBJ1-6 and V is TRBV5-1; D gene uncertain. CDR1 SGHRS and CDR2 YFSETQ come from the germline V gene. The CDR3 has 16 amino acids. Trimming removed 2 bases from V and 5 bases from J, with 14 bases in between. CDR3 nucleotides: TGCGCCAGCAGCTTCGAACCCCCTCTAGATAATTCACCCCTCCACTTT. It translates to CASSFEPPLDNSPLHF. Together with reference TRBV5-1 and TRBJ1-6, the CDR3 gives the full variable domain: KAGVTQTPRYLIKTRGQQVTLSCSPISGHRSVSWYQQTPGQGLQFLFEYFSETQRNKGNFPGRFSGRQFSNSRSEMNVSTLELGDSALYLCASSFEPPLDNSPLHFGNGTRLTVT.

Of note for this clone: Germline and junction disagree at one end, which may indicate a read error. The rearrangement links TRBV7-7 to TRBJ2-2; D unclear. The germline CDR1 and CDR2 sequences are SSHAT and FNYEAQ (reference sequence). The CDR3 loop spans 13 amino acids. The CDR3 DNA is TGTGCTAGCAGCTTATATGGCAGGGGGGAGCTGTTTTTT. Translated: CASSLYGRGELFF.

J is TRBJ2-1 and V is TRBV7-3; 7 bases match TRBD1. V lost 7 bases and J lost 3; bases outside the gene matches: 9. This CDR3 spans 15 amino acids. The germline CDR1 and CDR2 sequences are SGHTA and FQGTGA. CDR3 amino acids: CASTRTPGGYNEQFF. CDR3 bases: TGTGCCAGCACCAGGACCCCAGGGGGCTACAATGAGCAGTTCTTC.

The chain couples TRBV30 to TRBJ2-5; TRBD2 matches at 9 bases. Germline-derived CDR1 and CDR2 are GTSNPN and SVGIG (reference sequence). The CDR3 loop spans 21 amino acids. The V segment lost 5 bases and the J segment 2 bases; nucleotides outside the gene matches: 27. The CDR3 DNA sequence: TGTGCCTGGTGGGGCCCCCGTCGCGGGGGGGCCGCTCCGGCCCATCAAGAGACCCAGTACTTC. Translating it yields CAWWGPRRGGAAPAHQETQYF.

This clone showed up just a few times. V gene TRBV4-2 combines with J gene TRBJ1-1; D is unresolved. Trimming cost V 4 bases and J 1 base, with 13 bases left between them. Germline V gene lookup returns CDR1 LGHNA and CDR2 YNFKEQ. This CDR3 contains 15 residues. The CDR3 protein is CASSPEGLRNTEAFF. The CDR3 DNA is TGTGCCAGCAGCCCAGAGGGCCTGAGGAACACTGAAGCTTTCTTT.

This clone was observed many times. The CDR3 sequence is CASSQDLTSGWRNEQFF. CDR3 DNA sequence: TGTGCCAGCAGCCAAGACTTGACTAGCGGGTGGAGGAATGAGCAGTTCTTC. The rearrangement joins TRBV3-1 (or the pseudogene TRBV3-2) to TRBJ2-1; 10 bases fit TRBD2. CDR3 size: 17 residues. After removal of 0 bases from V and 7 bases from J, the junction contained 9 bases not matched to a gene. Germline V CDR1 and CDR2: LGHDT, YNNKEL (reference sequence).

There are a few counts of this clone. This sequence joins TRBV30 and TRBJ2-1, with D unclear. Between the trimmed V and J ends, which lost 4 bases and 3 bases, there was a span of 7 bases. The CDR3 is 12 residues long. The germline CDR1 and CDR2 sequences are GTSNPN and SVGIG (reference sequence). Here the CDR3 reads CAWTGLYNEQFF. CDR3 in DNA: TGTGCCTGGACTGGCCTCTACAATGAGCAGTTCTTC.

In this sample, this clone turned up once. The chain links TRBV7-3 to TRBJ2-3; TRBD2 matches 14 bases. Per the germline V gene, CDR1 is SGHTA and CDR2 is FQGTGA. Trimming at V came to 3 bases and at J to 6 bases, leaving 5 bases not matched to a gene. The CDR3 runs 16 residues. CDR3 amino acids: CASSLRLAGGPDTQYF. In DNA, the CDR3 is TGTGCCAGCAGCTTGCGACTAGCGGGGGGGCCGGATACGCAGTATTTT.

The V and J genes are TRBV7-2 and TRBJ1-1, with D hard to call. The CDR3 loop spans 14 amino acids. V was pared by 5 bases and J by 0 bases, with 10 bases between. CDR1 and CDR2 (germline): SGHTA, FQGNSA. In DNA form, the CDR3 reads TGTGCCAGCAGCATTCAACGGTTGAACACTGAAGCTTTCTTT. This translates into CASSIQRLNTEAFF.

This clone was detected a few times. V and J are TRBV2 and TRBJ1-2; 7 bases are a match to TRBD1. The germline CDR1 and CDR2 sequences are SNHLY and FYNNEI. The CDR3 is made up of 15 amino acids. J lost 5 bases, V lost 8 bases, and 14 bases had no gene match. CDR3 sequence (DNA): TGTGCCAGCCGTCCAACTATCGCGACAGGGTATGGCTACACCTTC. Translated, it gives CASRPTIATGYGYTF.

This chain connects TRBV6-6 to TRBJ2-1; TRBD2 matches 7 bases. Germline CDR1 reads MNHNY; CDR2 reads SVGAGI (reference sequence). The CDR3 contains 14 residues. The ends lost 2 bases at V and 5 bases at J; junction bases unmatched: 3. CDR3 nucleotides: TGTGCCAGCAGTTACGGGGGGGTCGACAATGAGCAGTTCTTC. This translates into CASSYGGVDNEQFF.

Only a few counts were recorded for this clone. CDR3 coding DNA: TGTGCCAGCAGTTTACGGTCTAGCGGGGGACCCCATCGGTACGAGCAGTACTTC. Protein product: CASSLRSSGGPHRYEQYF. The J gene is TRBJ2-7, the V gene TRBV28, with TRBD2 matching over 10 bases. Germline V lookup: CDR1 MDHEN, CDR2 SYDVKM. The CDR3 is 18 amino acids. V lost 2 bases to trimming and J lost 4 bases; unmatched junction nucleotides: 14.

The rearrangement joins TRBV11-1 to TRBJ1-5, with TRBD1 as a possible D gene (5 bases). Deletions cut 2 bases from V and 6 bases from J, with 8 bases between. The CDR3 totals 13 residues. Germline CDR1 and CDR2: SGHAT and FQDESV (reference sequence). The CDR3 nucleotides are TGTGCCAGCAGCTTAAGCGGGGGTCAGCCCCAGCATTTT. Protein: CASSLSGGQPQHF.

The chain uses TRBV11-2 and TRBJ1-5; TRBD1 might be the D (6 bases). Between the trimmed V and J ends, which lost 1 base and 3 bases, there was a span of 10 bases. The CDR3 totals 15 residues. The germline V gene encodes CDR1 SGHAT and CDR2 FQNNGV. The CDR3 DNA sequence: TGTGCCAGCAGCTTAGTGGGGGGGCACAATCAGCCCCAGCATTTT. Translation: CASSLVGGHNQPQHF.

This chain joins TRBV5-4 and TRBJ2-7; TRBD1 matches at 8 bases. Germline lookup yields CDR1 SGHNT and CDR2 YYREEE (reference sequence). The J segment lost 5 bases and the V segment lost 2 bases, leaving 3 bases of the junction unmatched. This CDR3 contains 13 residues. CDR3 loop: CASSFMGQDEQYF. CDR3 DNA: TGTGCCAGCAGCTTCATGGGACAGGACGAGCAGTACTTC.